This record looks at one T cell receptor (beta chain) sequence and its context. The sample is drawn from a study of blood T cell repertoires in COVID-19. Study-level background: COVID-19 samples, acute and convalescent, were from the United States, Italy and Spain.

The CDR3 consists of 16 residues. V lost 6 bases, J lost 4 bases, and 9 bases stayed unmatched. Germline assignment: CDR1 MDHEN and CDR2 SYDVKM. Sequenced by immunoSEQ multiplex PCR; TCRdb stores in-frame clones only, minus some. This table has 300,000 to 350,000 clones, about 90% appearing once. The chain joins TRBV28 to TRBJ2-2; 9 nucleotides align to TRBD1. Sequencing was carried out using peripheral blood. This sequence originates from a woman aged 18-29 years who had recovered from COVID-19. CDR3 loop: CASSTPGTGITGELFF. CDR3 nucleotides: TGTGCCAGCAGCACCCCCGGGACAGGGATCACCGGGGAGCTGTTTTTT.